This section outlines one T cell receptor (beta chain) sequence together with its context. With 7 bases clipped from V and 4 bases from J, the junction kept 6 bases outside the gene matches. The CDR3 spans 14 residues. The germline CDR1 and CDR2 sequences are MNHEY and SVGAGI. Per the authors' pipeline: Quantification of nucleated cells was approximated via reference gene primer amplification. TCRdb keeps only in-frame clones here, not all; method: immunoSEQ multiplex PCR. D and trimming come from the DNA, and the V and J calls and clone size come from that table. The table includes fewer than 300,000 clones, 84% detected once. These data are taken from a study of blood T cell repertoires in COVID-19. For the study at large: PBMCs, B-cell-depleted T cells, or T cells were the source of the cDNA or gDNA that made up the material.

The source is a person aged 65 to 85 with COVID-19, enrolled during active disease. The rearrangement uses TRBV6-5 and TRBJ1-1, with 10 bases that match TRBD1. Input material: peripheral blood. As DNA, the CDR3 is TGTGCCAGCACCAGGGACAGGGGTTTCACTGAAGCTTTCTTT. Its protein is CASTRDRGFTEAFF.